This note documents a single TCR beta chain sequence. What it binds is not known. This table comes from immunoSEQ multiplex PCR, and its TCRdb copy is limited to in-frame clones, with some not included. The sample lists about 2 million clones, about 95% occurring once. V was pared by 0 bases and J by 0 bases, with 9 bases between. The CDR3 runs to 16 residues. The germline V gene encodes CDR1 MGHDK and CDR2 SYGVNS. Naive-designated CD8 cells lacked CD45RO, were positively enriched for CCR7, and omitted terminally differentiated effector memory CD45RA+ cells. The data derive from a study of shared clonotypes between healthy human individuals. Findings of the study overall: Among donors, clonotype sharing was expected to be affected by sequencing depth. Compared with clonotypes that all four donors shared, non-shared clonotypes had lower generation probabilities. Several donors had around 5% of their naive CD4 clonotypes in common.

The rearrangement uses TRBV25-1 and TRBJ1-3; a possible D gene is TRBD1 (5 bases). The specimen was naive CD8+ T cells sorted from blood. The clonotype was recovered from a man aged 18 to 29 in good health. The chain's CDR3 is CASSEYMRGSGNTIYF. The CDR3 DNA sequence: TGTGCCAGCAGTGAATATATGAGGGGCTCTGGAAACACCATATATTTT.